A single sample gave rise to the 8 T cell receptor beta chains below, sequenced in a study of shared clonotypes between healthy human individuals. Profiling relied on immunoSEQ multiplex PCR, and the TCRdb table lists in-frame clones only, not all of them. The sample lists approximately 340,000 clones, around 67% occurring once. Sequenced: memory CD4+ T cells sorted from blood. Subset described: CD45RA-negative fraction. Receptor source: a man younger than 40 in good health.

The chain joins TRBV30 to TRBJ1-4; a weak D match, TRBD1 (6 bases). CDR1 is GTSNPN and CDR2 is SVGIG in the germline V gene (reference sequence). The ends were cut back, 8 bases at V and 5 bases at J, with 12 bases in the middle. The CDR3 runs to 12 residues. The CDR3: CAIQGRNEKLFF. The CDR3 region has the DNA TGTGCCATACAGGGCCGGAATGAAAAACTGTTTTTT.

The chain employs TRBV10-3 and TRBJ1-1; 8 nucleotides match TRBD1. CDR1 and CDR2 from the germline V gene are ENHRY and SYGVKD. Trimming took 6 bases from V and 1 from J; bases not matched to a gene: 7. The CDR3 contains 15 residues. This CDR3 is CAIRGQGSANTEAFF. CDR3 nucleotide sequence: TGTGCCATCAGAGGACAGGGTTCGGCGAACACTGAAGCTTTCTTT.

The chain links TRBV7-8 to TRBJ1-4; D may be TRBD1 (5 bases). V was clipped by 3 bases and J by 3 bases, with 11 bases between them. This CDR3 is 15 amino acids long. Looked up from germline, CDR1 is SGHVS and CDR2 is FQNEAQ. The CDR3 DNA is TGTGCCAGCAGCTTTTACAGGATCCCTAATGAAAAACTGTTTTTT. It is translated as CASSFYRIPNEKLFF.

This chain joins TRBV5-1 and TRBJ2-7; D remains ambiguous. This CDR3 contains 14 residues. The V end was cut by 2 bases, the J end by 2 bases, with 11 bases between. The germline V gene has CDR1 SGHRS and CDR2 YFSETQ. DNA for the CDR3: TGCGCCAGCAGCTTCCAAGACATGACCTACGAGCAGTACTTC. It translates to CASSFQDMTYEQYF.

The chain uses TRBV11-2 and TRBJ2-2; possible D gene TRBD2, 6 bases. Trimming removed 5 bases from V and 3 bases from J, with 13 bases in between. The CDR3 is 15 residues long. Germline V CDR1 and CDR2: SGHAT, FQNNGV. The CDR3 region is CASSPGTLYTGELFF. The CDR3 nucleotides are TGTGCCAGCAGCCCCGGGACTCTTTACACCGGGGAGCTGTTTTTT.

The chain employs TRBV5-1 and TRBJ2-5; D remains ambiguous. Trimming shortened V by 2 bases and J by 1 base, and 6 bases separated the two germline ends. Per germline, CDR1 SGHRS and CDR2 YFSETQ. The CDR3 has 13 amino acids. The CDR3 loop is CASSFQAQETQYF. The CDR3, as DNA: TGCGCCAGCAGCTTCCAGGCCCAAGAGACCCAGTACTTC. The variable domain in full, with the rest retrieved from reference TRBV5-1 and TRBJ2-5, is KAGVTQTPRYLIKTRGQQVTLSCSPISGHRSVSWYQQTPGQGLQFLFEYFSETQRNKGNFPGRFSGRQFSNSRSEMNVSTLELGDSALYLCASSFQAQETQYFGPGTRLLVL.

The chain links TRBV6-1 to TRBJ2-4; D is undetermined. Trimming removed 4 bases at V and 8 bases at J, with 9 bases between. Per germline, CDR1 MNHNS and CDR2 SASEGT. CDR3 length: 12 residues. For the CDR3, the DNA is TGTGCCAGCAGTGCGGTTGGAGACATTCAGTACTTC. Protein: CASSAVGDIQYF.

This clone occurred a few times. The chain joins TRBV4-3 to TRBJ1-5, with no clear D. Per germline, CDR1 LGHNA and CDR2 YSLEER. V lost 0 bases and J lost 6, with 6 bases in between. The CDR3 is made up of 13 amino acids. CDR3 sequence reads: CASSQDLVQPQHF. CDR3 nucleotide sequence: TGCGCCAGCAGCCAAGATCTTGTTCAGCCCCAGCATTTT.